This T cell receptor (beta chain) was identified in a study of shared clonotypes between healthy human individuals. About the research overall: Serving as donors were two women and a few men, whose ages spanned 18 to 49. General study points: Donor clonotype sharing was expected to depend on sequencing depth.

As for this clone: The target antigen is unknown.

All of the donors resided in Nashville, Tennessee, and each was a Caucasian adult. Deep level was the assay's run setting. Clones were read by immunoSEQ multiplex PCR, and TCRdb kept only the in-frame ones, dropping some. In the table there are hundreds of thousands of clones, roughly four fifths of which are singletons. V was trimmed by 6 bases and J by 2 bases, leaving 10 bases between them. This CDR3 spans 13 amino acids. The germline V gene encodes CDR1 SGHTS and CDR2 YDEGEE. This TCR was recovered from a woman aged 40-49 years in good health. Some clones in this sample may be carry-over from other donors' samples. Sequencing input: PBMCs. The rearrangement links TRBV5-8 to TRBJ2-3; a possible D gene is TRBD1 (5 bases). The chain's CDR3 is CASNRIITDTQYF. CDR3 nucleotide sequence: TGTGCCAGCAACAGGATAATCACAGATACGCAGTATTTT.